This is a list of T cell receptor beta chains from one sample in a study of blood T cell repertoires in COVID-19. Data came from immunoSEQ multiplex PCR; TCRdb stores just in-frame clones and leaves some out. Among under 350,000 clones listed, 70% to 90% were seen once. Specimen: peripheral blood. The receptors come from a human donor in a cohort sampled during active COVID-19. The conserved cysteine and the conserved F or W are not part of the CDR3 here.

v_gene	j_gene	CDR3aa
TRBV5-1	TRBJ1-2	ASSAGQGLYGYT
TRBV2	TRBJ2-3	ASSEGSPNSGTIPGTDTQY
TRBV3-1/TRBV3-2	TRBJ1-1	ASSTRGRISTEAF
TRBV7-2	TRBJ2-3	ASSFLTGSDTQY
TRBV2	TRBJ2-2	ASSITQGPGELF
TRBV10-1	TRBJ1-4	ASSESESIEEKLF
TRBV6-5	TRBJ2-5	ASRHAGGTGETQY
TRBV19	TRBJ1-4	ASSIRKEKLF
TRBV3-1/TRBV3-2	TRBJ2-7	ASSPQGKRSYEQY
TRBV5-1	TRBJ2-7	ASSLGLQGAHEQY
TRBV27	TRBJ1-5	ASTSTLGGQGNQPQH
TRBV3-1/TRBV3-2	TRBJ2-7	ASTTGTGRYEQY
TRBV7-9	TRBJ2-1	ASSFPRGTYNEQF
TRBV29-1	TRBJ1-3	SVEPNLSGNTIY
TRBV12-3/TRBV12-4	TRBJ2-7	ASSLTLYEQY
TRBV7-9	TRBJ2-7	ASSSPGGGSSYEQY
TRBV6-5	TRBJ1-5	ASSYSVPGADQPQH
TRBV6-5	TRBJ1-1	ASSSAQTPEAF
TRBV7-9	TRBJ1-2	ASGNEPGQGSYGYT
TRBV6-5	TRBJ1-2	ASSYGQGNYGYT
TRBV27	TRBJ1-6	ASRRGPTLSSYNSPLH
TRBV4-1	TRBJ2-2	ASSQTHPRGELF
TRBV4-1	TRBJ1-2	ASSPGQGNNYGYT
TRBV11-2	TRBJ1-1	ASSSLGREAF
TRBV7-6	TRBJ2-1	ASSSRDRGWNEQF
TRBV5-4	TRBJ2-1	ASSPGQVNEQF
TRBV15	TRBJ1-5	ATSRERGAYQPQH
TRBV7-9	TRBJ1-1	ASRQHQGGNTEAF
TRBV5-1	TRBJ2-7	ASSLEQFYEQY
TRBV7-9	TRBJ1-4	ASSLLGGNEKLF
TRBV28	TRBJ1-1	ASSSRGQAF
TRBV3-1/TRBV3-2	TRBJ1-1	ASSRHGETEAF
TRBV5-1	TRBJ1-1	ASSYDRRNTEAF
TRBV7-9	TRBJ2-3	ASSLARGFGTDTQY
TRBV30	TRBJ1-4	AGEGGEKLF
TRBV25-1	TRBJ2-1	ASSATSRTGGRHEQF
TRBV6-1	TRBJ1-4	ASSESLSILF
TRBV2	TRBJ2-2	ASSDYPGELF
TRBV9	TRBJ1-4	ASSVMGGISEKLF
TRBV5-1	TRBJ1-6	ASSSMGQGGSPLH
TRBV30	TRBJ2-3	AWSVVTGGRDTQY
TRBV14	TRBJ1-2	ASSQDTVSGGYT
TRBV29-1	TRBJ2-1	SVFGSGGSSWNEQF
TRBV7-9	TRBJ2-7	ASSLNSVYEQY
TRBV11-3	TRBJ2-3	ASSKTSGGGTDTQY
TRBV3-1/TRBV3-2	TRBJ2-1	ASSQGRDRAYNEQF
TRBV7-8	TRBJ1-4	ASSPKGTAPKGQREKLF
TRBV2	TRBJ1-6	AGAGQGRSPLH